Shown below are 8 T cell receptor beta chains from a single sample sequenced in a study of CD8+CD57+ T cells in acquired aplastic anemia. Researchers used genomic DNA as the template to profile TCR beta VDJ and CDR3. TCRdb re-analysed the reads in MiXCR, keeping a single row per CDR3 protein. There are under 350,000 distinct CDR3 sequences in the sample; 50% to 65% occur only once, and approximately 1.2% lies in the top ten. It was patients with CD8+CD57+ cell expansion by flow cytometry who were chosen for sequencing. The sequenced sample was sorted CD4+, CD8+, or CD8+CD57+ T cells (not recorded which) from PBMCs. These receptors were taken from a human donor with aplastic anemia.

CDR3 region: CASRIRDSRNSPLHF. As DNA, the CDR3 is TGTGCCAGCAGGATCCGGGACAGCCGTAATTCACCCCTCCACTTT. The chain couples TRBV2 to TRBJ1-6; 7 bases fit TRBD1. V lost 6 bases and J lost 6; bases outside the gene matches: 8. The CDR3 covers 15 residues. The germline gives CDR1 SNHLY, CDR2 FYNNEI.

The chain uses TRBV2 and TRBJ1-6, with a tentative D call TRBD1 (6 bases). The CDR3 totals 14 residues. From germline, CDR1 is SNHLY and CDR2 FYNNEI. Trimming left V 5 bases short and J 5 bases short, with 10 bases between. The CDR3: CASSLNRDNSPLHF. The CDR3 DNA is TGTGCCAGCAGTCTTAACAGGGATAATTCACCCCTCCACTTT.

This chain joins TRBV20-1 and TRBJ1-3, with 9 bases identical to TRBD1. Losses at the gene ends were 4 bases for V and 3 bases for J; bases not matched to a gene: 7. The germline V gene encodes CDR1 DFQATT and CDR2 SNEGSKA (reference sequence). This CDR3 is built from 15 residues. This chain's CDR3 is CSATPGQGFGNTIYF. The CDR3 DNA reads TGCAGTGCTACGCCGGGACAGGGATTTGGAAACACCATATATTTT.

This clonotype occurred a few times. The chain joins TRBV10-3 to TRBJ1-5; D possibly corresponds to TRBD1 (5 bases). Germline assignment: CDR1 ENHRY and CDR2 SYGVKD. V dropped 4 bases and J dropped 0 bases, with 10 bases sitting between them. The length of the CDR3 is 15 residues. Written as DNA, the CDR3 is TGTGCCATCAGTGTTTCAGGGAATAGCAATCAGCCCCAGCATTTT. Protein: CAISVSGNSNQPQHF.

This rearrangement joins TRBV7-9 to TRBJ2-3; 7 bases line up with TRBD2. CDR3 length equals 15 residues. J lost 2 bases, V lost 5 bases, and 7 bases had no gene match. Germline V gene sequence: CDR1 SEHNR, CDR2 FQNEAQ (reference sequence). The CDR3 nucleotides are TGTGCCAGCAGCCTGCTGCTAGCGGTCACAGATACGCAGTATTTT. Its translation is CASSLLLAVTDTQYF.

This clonotype was picked up a small number of times. The rearrangement joins TRBV20-1 to TRBJ2-1; the D is unclear. Trimming stripped 1 base from V and 7 bases from J, with 11 bases between. Per germline, CDR1 DFQATT and CDR2 SNEGSKA (reference sequence). This CDR3 is built from 13 residues. As DNA, the CDR3 is TGCAGTGCTAGAGTAGAACCCTCAAATGAGCAGTTCTTC. Protein product: CSARVEPSNEQFF.

This rearrangement joins TRBV15 to TRBJ1-2; no firm D call. The CDR3 length is 14 residues. V was trimmed by 6 bases and J by 8 bases, leaving 19 bases between them. Germline lookup yields CDR1 LNHNV and CDR2 YYDKDF (reference sequence). The CDR3 loop is CATRPGGGRGGYTF. The CDR3 nucleotides are TGTGCCACCAGACCAGGAGGAGGGAGAGGAGGCTACACCTTC.

The sample holds a few counts of this clonotype. The chain is built from TRBV19 and TRBJ2-3; D might be TRBD2 (6 bases). Trimming stripped 3 bases from V and 5 bases from J, with 12 bases between. CDR3 size: 14 residues. CDR1 is LNHDA, CDR2 SQIVND, per germline (reference sequence). The CDR3: CASSIGGYKDTQYF. CDR3 coding DNA: TGTGCCAGTAGTATCGGGGGTTATAAAGATACGCAGTATTTT.